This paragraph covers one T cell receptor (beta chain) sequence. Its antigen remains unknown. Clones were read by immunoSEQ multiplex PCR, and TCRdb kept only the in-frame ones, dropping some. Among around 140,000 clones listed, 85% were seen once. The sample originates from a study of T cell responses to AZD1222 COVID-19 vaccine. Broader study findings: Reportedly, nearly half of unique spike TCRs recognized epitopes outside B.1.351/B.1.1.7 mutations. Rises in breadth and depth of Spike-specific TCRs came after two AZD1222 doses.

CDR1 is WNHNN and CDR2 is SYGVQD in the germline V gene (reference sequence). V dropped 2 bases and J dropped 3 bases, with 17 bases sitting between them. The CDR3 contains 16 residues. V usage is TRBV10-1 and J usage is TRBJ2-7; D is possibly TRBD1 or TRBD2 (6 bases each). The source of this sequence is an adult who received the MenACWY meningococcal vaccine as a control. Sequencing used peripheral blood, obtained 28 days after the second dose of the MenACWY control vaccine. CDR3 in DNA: TGCGCCAGCAGTGAGCCTAGGGGGGACTCCTACTACGAGCAGTACTTC. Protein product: CASSEPRGDSYYEQYF.